These 17 T cell receptor beta chains were sequenced from one sample in a study of shared clonotypes between healthy human individuals. Assay: immunoSEQ multiplex PCR; the TCRdb copy retains only in-frame clones and omits some. The sample has fewer than 400,000 clones, about 74% seen once. The sequencing input was memory CD4+ T cells sorted from blood. Subset defined: CD45RA-negative fraction. All receptors come from a man in his thirties or forties in good health.

V is TRBV7-7 and J is TRBJ2-1; D is unclear. The CDR3 runs 14 residues. Germline V CDR1 and CDR2: SSHAT, FNYEAQ (reference sequence). Trimming pared 0 bases from V and 7 bases from J, leaving 10 bases between. The CDR3 sequence: CASSLARTSNEQFF. In DNA, the CDR3 is TGTGCCAGCAGCTTAGCGAGAACATCGAATGAGCAGTTCTTC.

The chain employs TRBV5-5 and TRBJ2-7, with 7 bases matching TRBD2. This CDR3 has 16 residues. Trimming cost V 0 bases and J 2 bases; bases outside gene matches: 8. Germline assignment: CDR1 SGHKS and CDR2 YYEKEE (reference sequence). The CDR3 DNA reads TGTGCCAGCAGCTTGGGGGGGACTATTTCCACCTACGAGCAGTACTTC. It translates to CASSLGGTISTYEQYF.

V is TRBV5-4 and J is TRBJ2-7; D gene ambiguous. V lost 5 bases, J lost 2 bases, and 17 bases lay in between. This CDR3 has 15 residues. Looked up from germline, CDR1 is SGHNT and CDR2 is YYREEE (reference sequence). This CDR3 is CASRAGPPGTYEQYF. CDR3 DNA sequence: TGTGCCAGCAGGGCCGGGCCTCCGGGTACCTACGAGCAGTACTTC.

The chain is built from TRBV18 and TRBJ2-7; D perhaps matches TRBD2 (6 bases). From germline, CDR1 is KGHSH and CDR2 LQKENI. Trimming shortened V by 3 bases and J by 2 bases, and 11 bases separated the two germline ends. The CDR3 covers 14 residues. The CDR3 region has the DNA TGTGCCAGCTCACCCGGAGGGACGACCTACGAGCAGTACTTC. Amino acid sequence: CASSPGGTTYEQYF.

The gene calls are TRBV28 and TRBJ2-1, with D possibly TRBD2 on 6 matching bases. With 6 bases removed from V and 9 bases from J, the gap between germline ends came to 21 bases. The V gene's germline CDR1 is MDHEN and CDR2 SYDVKM. The CDR3 is 15 residues long. For the CDR3, the DNA is TGTGCCAGCAGCCCACCAAGGGGAGGACCGGGTGAGCAGTTCTTC. Translation: CASSPPRGGPGEQFF.

The chain is built from TRBV19 and TRBJ2-2; 10 positions agree with TRBD2. The V gene's germline CDR1 is LNHDA and CDR2 SQIVND (reference sequence). V lost 10 bases, J lost 6 bases, and 11 bases stayed unmatched. This CDR3 is built from 15 residues. The CDR3 DNA follows: TGTGCCACCACCGGGCTAGCGGGAGCTTCCGGGGAGCTGTTTTTT. It yields the protein CATTGLAGASGELFF.

The genes are TRBV11-2 and TRBJ1-2; D gene ambiguous. CDR1 and CDR2 from the germline V gene are SGHAT and FQNNGV. With 5 bases removed from V and 4 bases from J, the gap between germline ends came to 8 bases. The CDR3 is 12 residues long. Written as DNA, the CDR3 is TGTGCCAGCAGCCCGGACGCCTATGGCTACACCTTC. Its translation is CASSPDAYGYTF.

This chain joins TRBV28 and TRBJ2-7, with 8 bases lining up with TRBD2. This CDR3 comprises 15 residues. The junction had 11 bases not matched to a gene; V was cut back by 4 bases and J by 6 bases. CDR1 is MDHEN, CDR2 SYDVKM, per germline. The DNA for the CDR3 is TGTGCCAGCAGTTCCAGCGGGAGAGCGGGATTCGAGCAGTACTTC. It translates to CASSSSGRAGFEQYF.

The rearrangement joins TRBV2 to TRBJ2-1; 8 nucleotides agree with TRBD1. V gave up 4 bases and J gave up 6 bases; unmatched junction bases: 11. This CDR3 contains 16 residues. Per germline, CDR1 SNHLY and CDR2 FYNNEI. As DNA, the CDR3 is TGTGCCAGCAGTGGACAGACAGGGGCTAGTTCCAATGAGCAGTTCTTC. Translated, it gives CASSGQTGASSNEQFF.

The V gene is TRBV5-4, the J gene TRBJ2-7; TRBD2 agrees at 9 bases. Germline assignment: CDR1 SGHNT and CDR2 YYREEE (reference sequence). V lost 1 base and J lost 3; bases outside the gene matches: 5. The CDR3 is 15 residues long. The CDR3 nucleotides are TGTGCCAGCAGCTTGTTTGGCGGGAGGGACTACGAGCAGTACTTC. Translated: CASSLFGGRDYEQYF.

The CDR3 here is CASSSGQAELGTIYF. The CDR3 nucleotides read TGCGCCAGCAGCTCTGGACAGGCCGAACTGGGCACCATATATTTT. The chain carries TRBV5-1 and TRBJ1-3; the match to TRBD1 covers 7 bases. Germline V gene data show CDR1 as SGHRS and CDR2 as YFSETQ. Trimming at V came to 3 bases and at J to 9 bases, leaving 12 bases not matched to a gene. This CDR3 is 15 amino acids long.

J is TRBJ2-7 and V is TRBV19; 7 bases line up with TRBD1. This CDR3 has 13 amino acids. Germline V gene lookup returns CDR1 LNHDA and CDR2 SQIVND (reference sequence). V was pared by 4 bases and J by 2 bases, with 2 bases of the junction left unmatched. CDR3 DNA: TGTGCCAGTAGTAGAGGGACAGCCTACGAGCAGTACTTC. Translated: CASSRGTAYEQYF.

The rearrangement links TRBV5-1 to TRBJ2-5; 10 bases are a match to TRBD2. The CDR3 sequence is 17 residues long. Germline V gene data show CDR1 as SGHRS and CDR2 as YFSETQ. V was pared by 0 bases and J by 9 bases, with 14 bases of the junction left unmatched. CDR3 sequence reads: CASSLGGLGLADRAQYF. CDR3 bases: TGCGCCAGCAGCTTGGGGGGCTTAGGACTAGCGGATCGAGCCCAGTACTTC.

CDR3 DNA sequence: TGTGCCAGCAGCTTCGGACAGAGGAACACCGGGGAGCTGTTTTTT. Translation: CASSFGQRNTGELFF. The V gene is TRBV5-4, the J gene TRBJ2-2, with a possible D match to TRBD1 (6 bases). Deletions cut 2 bases from V and 1 base from J, with 9 bases between. The CDR3 extends over 15 amino acids. Germline V gene data show CDR1 as SGHNT and CDR2 as YYREEE (reference sequence).

The chain links TRBV15 to TRBJ2-7; TRBD1 aligns across 7 bases. CDR1 and CDR2 from the germline V gene are LNHNV and YYDKDF (reference sequence). The CDR3 has 15 amino acids. V was pared by 5 bases and J by 2 bases, with 9 bases of the junction left unmatched. The CDR3 DNA follows: TGTGCCACCAGCCCCCTAAGGGACAGCCCCTACGAGCAGTACTTC. The encoded protein is CATSPLRDSPYEQYF.

This chain uses TRBV2 with TRBJ2-2; TRBD2 aligns across 11 bases. This CDR3 has 15 residues. Germline V gene sequence: CDR1 SNHLY, CDR2 FYNNEI. V shed 4 bases and J 4 bases; nucleotides not matched to a gene: 2. CDR3 nucleotides: TGTGCCAGCAGTGTTAGCGGGAGGGGCACCGGGGAGCTGTTTTTT. This codes for CASSVSGRGTGELFF.

This clone was counted once. This rearrangement joins TRBV5-1 to TRBJ2-3; possibly TRBD2 for D (5 bases). Germline V gene sequence: CDR1 SGHRS, CDR2 YFSETQ. The CDR3 totals 17 residues. The V end lost 4 bases, the J end lost 2 bases, and 20 bases lay between the germline ends. In nucleotides, the CDR3 is TGCGCCAGCAGCCCCGACCGAGGGAGTTTTTCCACAGATACGCAGTATTTT. This sequence encodes CASSPDRGSFSTDTQYF.